Following are 20 T cell receptor beta chains from one sample sequenced in a study of graft-versus-host responses after intestinal transplantation. Repertoires were generated with immunoSEQ multiplex PCR, while TCRdb's copy carries only in-frame clones and drops some. The data hold about 9,600 clones, with around 26% observed a single time. The researchers put some 200,000 CFSE-labeled responder cells into plates with some 200,000 irradiated, violet-dye-labeled stimulator cells. This specimen consisted of alloreactive CD8+ T cells from a mixed lymphocyte reaction culture, obtained before intestinal transplant. The subset here: CFSE-low proliferating T cells sorted from roughly six-day pre-transplant mixed lymphocyte reaction (GvH or HvG direction). All receptors come from a human patient who received an intestinal transplant.

In its sample, this clone was seen a few times. The V and J genes are TRBV13 and TRBJ2-3; the match to TRBD1 covers 9 bases. Trimming cost V 0 bases and J 4 bases; bases outside gene matches: 5. CDR1 and CDR2 from the germline V gene are PRHDT and FYEKMQ (reference sequence). This CDR3 has 16 residues. The CDR3 reads CASSLGTQGASDTQYF. The CDR3 bases are TGTGCCAGCAGCTTAGGTACACAGGGGGCCTCAGATACGCAGTATTTT.

By frequency in the sample, this clone is medium-sized (0.01 to 0.1%). The V gene is TRBV19, the J gene TRBJ1-3; 8 bases are shared with TRBD1. CDR3 length equals 15 residues. V was clipped by 10 bases and J by 0 bases; unmatched bases: 8. Germline values: CDR1 LNHDA, CDR2 SQIVND (reference sequence). Here the CDR3 reads CATGDRSISGNTIYF. CDR3 in DNA: TGTGCCACGGGGGACAGGTCCATCTCTGGAAACACCATATATTTT.

The gene calls are TRBV13 and TRBJ1-3; 8 nucleotides line up with TRBD1. V gave up 5 bases and J gave up 4 bases; unmatched junction bases: 10. The CDR3 length is 16 residues. Germline values: CDR1 PRHDT, CDR2 FYEKMQ (reference sequence). The DNA of the CDR3 is TGTGCCAGCAGCGGAGCAGGGGGCCGCCTGGGAAACACCATATATTTT. It yields the protein CASSGAGGRLGNTIYF.

The chain joins TRBV2 to TRBJ2-7; 15 bases map to TRBD2. The V gene end was trimmed by 6 bases and the J gene end by 2 bases; junction bases not matched to a gene: 8. The CDR3 contains 17 residues. Germline loops: CDR1 SNHLY, CDR2 FYNNEI. CDR3 in DNA: TGTGCCAGCAGGGACGGGACTAGCGGGGGGCCACCCTACGAGCAGTACTTC. Amino acids: CASRDGTSGGPPYEQYF.

This clone ranks as medium-sized. The V call is TRBV7-9, the J call TRBJ2-7, with 7 bases identical to TRBD1. J gave up 3 bases and V 5 bases, and 13 bases lay outside the gene matches. The CDR3 runs 16 residues. CDR1 is SEHNR, CDR2 FQNEAQ, per germline (reference sequence). CDR3 DNA: TGTGCCAGCAGCCCCCCGCCCAGGGGGTTGAACTACGAGCAGTACTTC. Amino acids: CASSPPPRGLNYEQYF.

This chain uses TRBV6-4 with TRBJ2-1; perhaps TRBD2 as D (5 bases). V lost 2 bases to trimming and J lost 6 bases, with 14 bases between them. Germline V lookup: CDR1 MRHNA, CDR2 SNTAGT. The CDR3 is 15 amino acids. DNA of the CDR3: TGTGCCAGCAGTGACCCCCGAGTACGGGGCAATGAGCAGTTCTTC. It yields the protein CASSDPRVRGNEQFF.

This clone is labeled medium-sized. The CDR3 spells CASSITGTYGYTF. The DNA of the CDR3 is TGTGCCAGCAGCATTACAGGGACCTATGGCTACACCTTC. The chain combines TRBV6-5 with TRBJ1-2, with D perhaps matching TRBD1 (6 bases). CDR1 is MNHEY, CDR2 SVGAGI, per germline. There are 13 residues in the CDR3. V dropped 6 bases and J dropped 4 bases, with 12 bases sitting between them.

The genes are TRBV9 and TRBJ1-5; a weak D match, TRBD1 (6 bases). This CDR3 is built from 15 residues. Deletions cut 4 bases from V and 4 bases from J, with 15 bases between. Germline CDR1 and CDR2: SGDLS and YYNGEE. The CDR3: CASSPRDTWNQPQHF. The CDR3 DNA follows: TGTGCCAGCAGCCCTAGGGACACCTGGAATCAGCCCCAGCATTTT.

V gene TRBV27 combines with J gene TRBJ2-7; 7 bases line up with TRBD2. Germline assignment: CDR1 MNHEY and CDR2 SMNVEV (reference sequence). The V gene end was trimmed by 7 bases and the J gene end by 6 bases; junction bases not matched to a gene: 12. The CDR3 loop spans 14 amino acids. CDR3 nucleotides: TGTGCCAGCATACGGGGTGCGGGGGTGGGCGAGCAGTACTTC. Its translation is CASIRGAGVGEQYF.

The rearrangement joins TRBV13 to TRBJ2-5; 12 bases agree with TRBD2. This CDR3 has 15 amino acids. With 5 bases clipped from V and 5 bases from J, the junction kept 6 bases outside the gene matches. CDR1 PRHDT and CDR2 FYEKMQ come from the germline V gene (reference sequence). CDR3 region: CASSASGGEAETQYF. CDR3 DNA sequence: TGTGCCAGCAGCGCTAGCGGGGGGGAGGCGGAGACCCAGTACTTC. The full variable domain, with the rest looked up from reference TRBV13 and TRBJ2-5, is AAGVIQSPRHLIKEKRETATLKCYPIPRHDTVYWYQQGPGQDPQFLISFYEKMQSDKGSIPDRFSAQQFSDYHSELNMSSLELGDSALYFCASSASGGEAETQYFGPGTRLLVL.

The V and J genes are TRBV9 and TRBJ2-3, with D uncertain. CDR1 and CDR2 from the germline V gene are SGDLS and YYNGEE. Trimming removed 0 bases from V and 3 bases from J, with 8 bases in between. This CDR3 region has 14 residues. CDR3 coding DNA: TGTGCCAGCAGCGTAGGGTTCGGGACAGATACGCAGTATTTT. This translates into CASSVGFGTDTQYF. Using reference TRBV9 and TRBJ2-3 for the parts outside the CDR3, the full variable domain is DSGVTQTPKHLITATGQRVTLRCSPRSGDLSVYWYQQSLDQGLQFLIQYYNGEERAKGNILERFSAQQFPDLHSELNLSSLELGDSALYFCASSVGFGTDTQYFGPGTRLTVL.

This clone turned up a few times. The genes are TRBV11-3 and TRBJ2-3; D possibly corresponds to TRBD2 (5 bases). The V and J ends lost 5 bases and 6 bases respectively, with 9 bases between them. The CDR3 runs to 12 residues. Germline assignment: CDR1 SGHNT and CDR2 YENEEA. The CDR3 region is CASSLPGDTQYF. The CDR3, as DNA: TGTGCCAGCAGCCTCCCGGGGGATACGCAGTATTTT.

The chain is built from TRBV27 and TRBJ2-1; 9 bases match TRBD2. Germline CDR1 MNHEY, CDR2 SMNVEV (reference sequence). After removal of 3 bases from V and 9 bases from J, the junction contained 6 bases not matched to a gene. This CDR3 is built from 14 residues. CDR3 sequence: CASSLGTSLGEQFF. CDR3 in DNA: TGTGCCAGCAGTTTGGGGACTAGCTTGGGTGAGCAGTTCTTC.

This chain joins TRBV19 and TRBJ1-5; no clear D. Germline V gives CDR1 LNHDA, CDR2 SQIVND (reference sequence). The CDR3 is 12 residues long. Trimming removed 7 bases at V and 9 bases at J, with 13 bases between. CDR3 DNA sequence: TGTGCCAGTACTACCGGCGGACTGCCCCAGCATTTT. Translating it yields CASTTGGLPQHF.

This clone was seen a few times. The CDR3 DNA is TGTGCCAGCTCACCAGAGGGCACTGAAGCTTTCTTT. Translating it yields CASSPEGTEAFF. V is TRBV18 and J is TRBJ1-1; D not resolved. V lost 2 bases and J lost 4, with 5 bases in between. The CDR3 sequence is 12 residues long. CDR1 and CDR2 from the germline V gene are KGHSH and LQKENI.

This CDR3 is CASSLVQTYEQYF. The CDR3 DNA sequence: TGTGCCAGCAGCTTGGTACAGACCTACGAGCAGTACTTC. The chain links TRBV5-5 to TRBJ2-7; D ambiguous. The CDR3 runs to 13 residues. V lost 0 bases and J 2 bases, leaving 6 bases between the germline ends. Germline lookup yields CDR1 SGHKS and CDR2 YYEKEE (reference sequence).

This chain joins TRBV4-1 and TRBJ2-1, with 8 bases identical to TRBD2. V was pared by 0 bases and J by 0 bases, with 10 bases of the junction left unmatched. This CDR3 region has 19 residues. CDR1 is MGHRA and CDR2 is YSYEKL in the germline V gene. CDR3 DNA sequence: TGCGCCAGCAGCCAAGAGGGGACTAGGGCTAGCGGCTCCTACAATGAGCAGTTCTTC. This sequence encodes CASSQEGTRASGSYNEQFF.

V and J are TRBV7-8 and TRBJ1-1; 7 nucleotides agree with TRBD1. The length of the CDR3 is 15 residues. V lost 5 bases to trimming and J lost 1 base; unmatched junction nucleotides: 7. Looked up from germline, CDR1 is SGHVS and CDR2 is FQNEAQ. The DNA of the CDR3 is TGTGCCAGCAGCGATCCGGGACAGAGGAACACTGAAGCTTTCTTT. Translation gives CASSDPGQRNTEAFF.

This clone showed up just a few times. The CDR3 protein is CASSIMLSYEQYF. CDR3 sequence (DNA): TGTGCCAGTAGTATTATGTTGAGTTACGAGCAGTACTTC. The chain recombines TRBV19 with TRBJ2-7; D remains unclear. This CDR3 contains 13 residues. Germline V lookup: CDR1 LNHDA, CDR2 SQIVND (reference sequence). V gave up 3 bases and J gave up 4 bases, with 10 bases separating them.

This clone was detected only a few times. V usage is TRBV6-1 and J usage is TRBJ1-2, with a weak D call TRBD1 (5 bases). V shed 7 bases and J shed 8 bases, with 17 bases lying between them. The CDR3 totals 13 residues. The germline gives CDR1 MNHNS, CDR2 SASEGT. The CDR3 DNA reads TGTGCCAGCACCCTGGGGCACAGGAACGGCTACACCTTC. Residues: CASTLGHRNGYTF.